These 5 T cell receptor beta chains were all obtained from the same sample, sequenced in a study of beta chain features in type 1 diabetes (dated by TCRdb to the late 2010s). Library prep was done by the immunoSEQ multiplex PCR assay. The High Capacity cDNA Reverse Transcription Kit was used to reverse transcribe all of the isolated RNA, meaning that expressed TCRB transcripts were what got sequenced. The table comes from immuneACCESS by way of TCRdb, which keeps in-frame sequences with V and J called. Part of the clones is missing from these tables; in studies checked, under half for an unresolved V gene and the rest for unknown reasons. This sample lists about 230,000 clones; around 9.6% were detected once. The ten largest clones capture just under 0.035% of the sample. The source material was naive CD4+ T cells from blood. What this sample's cell subset or site label stands for: true naive CD4+ T cells. The source is a woman between 18 and 29 years old in good health.

This clone was detected a few times. The chain joins TRBV29-1 to TRBJ2-5, with 16 bases identical to TRBD2. V shed 6 bases and J 2 bases; nucleotides not matched to a gene: 6. The V gene's germline CDR1 is SQVTM and CDR2 ANQGSEA. CDR3 length: 16 amino acids. Here the CDR3 reads CSVARGLAGGQETQYF. CDR3 in DNA: TGCAGCGTAGCCAGGGGACTAGCGGGAGGGCAAGAGACCCAGTACTTC.

The chain combines TRBV4-1 with TRBJ2-7; D unresolved. The CDR3 totals 13 residues. Germline V lookup: CDR1 MGHRA, CDR2 YSYEKL. Trimming removed 2 bases at V and 5 bases at J, with 10 bases between. The CDR3 sequence: CASSQIQSHEQYF. The DNA of the CDR3 is TGCGCCAGCAGCCAAATCCAGTCCCACGAGCAGTACTTC.

The gene calls are TRBV7-2 and TRBJ2-3, with D perhaps matching TRBD2 (6 bases). The CDR3 runs to 14 residues. Germline assignment: CDR1 SGHTA and CDR2 FQGNSA. V gave up 5 bases and J gave up 3 bases, with 12 bases separating them. This chain's CDR3 is CASSPVGLTDTQYF. The CDR3 nucleotides are TGTGCCAGCAGCCCGGTAGGACTAACAGATACGCAGTATTTT.

This clone was recorded a few times. This chain uses TRBV27 with TRBJ2-3; 7 bases are shared with TRBD2. Losses at the gene ends were 4 bases for V and 3 bases for J; bases not matched to a gene: 7. CDR3 size: 15 residues. CDR1 is MNHEY and CDR2 is SMNVEV in the germline V gene (reference sequence). In DNA form, the CDR3 reads TGTGCCAGCAGTTATGACAGACTAGCAACAGATACGCAGTATTTT. Its protein is CASSYDRLATDTQYF.

The chain couples TRBV5-4 to TRBJ2-7, with TRBD2 as a possible D gene (6 bases). From germline, CDR1 is SGHNT and CDR2 YYREEE (reference sequence). This CDR3 has 13 amino acids. V lost 1 base and J lost 4, with 9 bases in between. The chain's CDR3 is CASSLWTNYEQYF. CDR3 sequence (DNA): TGTGCCAGCAGCTTGTGGACTAATTACGAGCAGTACTTC.